This T cell receptor (beta chain) was profiled in a study of blood T cell repertoires in COVID-19. CDR1 KGHSH and CDR2 LQKENI come from the germline V gene. The CDR3 contains 14 residues. V trimming: 5 bases; J trimming: 3 bases; junction bases outside the gene matches: 2. The protocol was immunoSEQ multiplex PCR, while the TCRdb copy is restricted to in-frame clones and leaves out a portion. The table has 250,000 to 300,000 clones, roughly four fifths seen once. The gene calls are TRBV18 and TRBJ2-5; 11 nucleotides match TRBD2. This clonotype was obtained from a man aged 35 to 55 who had been exposed to COVID-19. The sequenced sample consisted of PBMCs or T cells enriched from blood (not recorded which). The CDR3 region is CASSATSGKETQYF. For the CDR3, the DNA is TGTGCCAGCTCAGCGACTAGCGGGAAAGAGACCCAGTACTTC. Variable domain in full (rest from reference TRBV18 and TRBJ2-5): NAGVMQNPRHLVRRRGQEARLRCSPMKGHSHVYWYRQLPEEGLKFMVYLQKENIIDESGMPKERFSAEFPKEGPSILRIQQVVRGDSAAYFCASSATSGKETQYFGPGTRLLVL.